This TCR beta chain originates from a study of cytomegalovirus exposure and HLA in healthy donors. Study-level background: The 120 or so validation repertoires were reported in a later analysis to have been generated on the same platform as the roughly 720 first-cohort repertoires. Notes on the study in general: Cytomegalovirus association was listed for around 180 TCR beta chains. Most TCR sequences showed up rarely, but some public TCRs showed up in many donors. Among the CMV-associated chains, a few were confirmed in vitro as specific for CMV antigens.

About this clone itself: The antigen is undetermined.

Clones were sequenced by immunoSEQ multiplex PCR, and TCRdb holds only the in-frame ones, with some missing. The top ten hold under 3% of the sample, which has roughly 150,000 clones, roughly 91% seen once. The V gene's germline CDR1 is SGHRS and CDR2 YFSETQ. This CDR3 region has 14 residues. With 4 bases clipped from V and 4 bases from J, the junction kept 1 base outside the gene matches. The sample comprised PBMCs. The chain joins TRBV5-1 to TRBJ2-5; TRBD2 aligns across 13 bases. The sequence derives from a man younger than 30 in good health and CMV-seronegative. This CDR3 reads CASSRTSGGETQYF. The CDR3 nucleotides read TGCGCCAGCAGCAGGACTAGCGGGGGAGAGACCCAGTACTTC.